Here is one TCR beta chain with its context. This sample is drawn from a study of blood T cell repertoires in COVID-19. On the study more broadly: There were acute and convalescent COVID-19 samples, and they came from the United States, Italy and Spain. T cells, B-cell-depleted T cells, or PBMCs supplied cDNA or gDNA.

Authors' processing steps: Amplification of reference gene primers was used by the study to estimate nucleated cell counts. The assay was immunoSEQ multiplex PCR, and TCRdb's table has in-frame clones only and misses some. The V and J calls and clone size come from that table; D and trimming were worked out from the DNA. The table has 250,000 to 350,000 clones, about nine tenths seen once. CDR1 MNHEY and CDR2 SVGAGI come from the germline V gene. The CDR3 is made up of 13 amino acids. Trimming shortened V by 5 bases and J by 4 bases, and 9 bases separated the two germline ends. The origin of this receptor is a woman aged 40 to 50 who had recovered from COVID-19. Input material: peripheral blood. The chain couples TRBV6-5 to TRBJ1-3; D remains unclear. The DNA of the CDR3 is TGTGCCAGCAGTCCTCAGGCGGGAAACACCATATATTTT. Translating gives CASSPQAGNTIYF.